This T cell receptor beta chain was sequenced during a study of regulatory T cells in long-lasting Graves disease. Study findings and constraints: Newly diagnosed patients shared 850 to 1,000 public clonotypes; persistent patients shared more than 2,500. Relative to newly diagnosed Graves' patients, persistent ones had lower TCR diversity. Persistent disease was associated with favored TRBV28 usage and with favored use of TRBJ1-2 and TRBJ2-5.

Through Arm-PCR of CDR3 regions and iRepertoire HTBI primers, TCR beta libraries were built. One entry per CDR3 protein, called by TCRdb with MiXCR from the multiplex PCR reads. The data show around 500,000 distinct CDR3 sequences, roughly 20% seen once. On this clonotype itself: The antigen is undetermined. One base away lies a much larger clone, so this may be a sequencing read error.

This CDR3 is built from 17 residues. In germline, CDR1 is SGHTA, CDR2 FQGNSA. The V segment lost 1 base and the J segment 3 bases; nucleotides outside the gene matches: 10. Sample time point: persistent/refractory GD, antithyroid drugs over 5 years with positive TRAb. PBMC-derived RNA was used for the TCR library. The TCR originated in a female donor with Graves disease. V gene TRBV7-2 combines with J gene TRBJ2-7, with 9 bases aligning to TRBD2. The sample consisted of peripheral blood mononuclear cells (PBMCs), taken when the disease was refractory, from a patient treated with antithyroid drugs. The CDR3 protein is CASSLVAISGGRYEQYF. CDR3 coding DNA: TGTGCCAGCAGCTTAGTCGCGATTAGCGGGGGACGCTACGAGCAGTACTTC.